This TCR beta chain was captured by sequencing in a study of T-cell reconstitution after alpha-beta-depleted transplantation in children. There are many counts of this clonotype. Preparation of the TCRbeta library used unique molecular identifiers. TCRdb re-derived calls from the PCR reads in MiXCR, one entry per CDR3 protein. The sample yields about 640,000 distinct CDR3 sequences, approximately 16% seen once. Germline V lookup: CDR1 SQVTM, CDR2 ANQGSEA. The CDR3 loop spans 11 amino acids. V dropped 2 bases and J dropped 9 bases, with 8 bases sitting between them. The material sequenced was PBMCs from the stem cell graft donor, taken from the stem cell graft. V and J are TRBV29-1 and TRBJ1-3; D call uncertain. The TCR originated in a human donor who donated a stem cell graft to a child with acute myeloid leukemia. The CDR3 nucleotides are TGCAGCGTTGAAATAGTGGGCACCATATATTTT. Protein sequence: CSVEIVGTIYF.